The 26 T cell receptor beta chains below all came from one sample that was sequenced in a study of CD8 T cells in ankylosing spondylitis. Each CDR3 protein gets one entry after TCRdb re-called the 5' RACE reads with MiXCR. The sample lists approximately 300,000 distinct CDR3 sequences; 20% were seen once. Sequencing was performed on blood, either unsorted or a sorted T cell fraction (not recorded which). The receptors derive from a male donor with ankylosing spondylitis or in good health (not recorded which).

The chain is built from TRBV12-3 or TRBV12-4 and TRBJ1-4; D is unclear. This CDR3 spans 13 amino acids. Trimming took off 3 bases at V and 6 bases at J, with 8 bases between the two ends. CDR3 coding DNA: TGTGCCAGCAGTTTGTCGGGTGATGAAAAACTGTTTTTT. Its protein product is CASSLSGDEKLFF.

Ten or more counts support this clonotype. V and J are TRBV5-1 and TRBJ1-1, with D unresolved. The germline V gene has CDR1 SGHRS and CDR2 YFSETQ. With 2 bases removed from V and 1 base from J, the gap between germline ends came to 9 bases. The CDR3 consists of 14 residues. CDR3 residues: CASSLRTANTEAFF. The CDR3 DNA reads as TGCGCCAGCAGCTTAAGGACGGCGAACACTGAAGCTTTCTTT. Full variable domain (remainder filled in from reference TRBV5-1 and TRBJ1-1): KAGVTQTPRYLIKTRGQQVTLSCSPISGHRSVSWYQQTPGQGLQFLFEYFSETQRNKGNFPGRFSGRQFSNSRSEMNVSTLELGDSALYLCASSLRTANTEAFFGQGTRLTVV.

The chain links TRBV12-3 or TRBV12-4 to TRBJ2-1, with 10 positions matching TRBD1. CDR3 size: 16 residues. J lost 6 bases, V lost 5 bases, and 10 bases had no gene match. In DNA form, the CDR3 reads TGTGCCAGCAGTGGGGACAGGGGCCAAAGAAGCAATGAGCAGTTCTTC. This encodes CASSGDRGQRSNEQFF.

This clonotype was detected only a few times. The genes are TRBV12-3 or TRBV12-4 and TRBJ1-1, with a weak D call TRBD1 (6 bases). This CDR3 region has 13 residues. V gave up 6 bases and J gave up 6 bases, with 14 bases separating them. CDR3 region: CASRDRQVAEAFF. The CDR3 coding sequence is TGTGCCAGCAGAGACAGACAGGTTGCTGAAGCTTTCTTT.

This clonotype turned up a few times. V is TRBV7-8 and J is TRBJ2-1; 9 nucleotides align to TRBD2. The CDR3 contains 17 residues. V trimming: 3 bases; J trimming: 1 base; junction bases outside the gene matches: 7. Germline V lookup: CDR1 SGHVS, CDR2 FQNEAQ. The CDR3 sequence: CASSFTTSGISYNEQFF. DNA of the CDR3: TGTGCCAGCAGCTTTACGACTAGCGGTATTTCCTACAATGAGCAGTTCTTC. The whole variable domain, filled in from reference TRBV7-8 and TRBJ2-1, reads GAGVSQSPRYKVAKRGQDVALRCDPISGHVSLFWYQQALGQGPEFLTYFQNEAQLDKSGLPSDRFFAERPEGSVSTLKIQRTQQEDSAVYLCASSFTTSGISYNEQFFGPGTRLTVL.

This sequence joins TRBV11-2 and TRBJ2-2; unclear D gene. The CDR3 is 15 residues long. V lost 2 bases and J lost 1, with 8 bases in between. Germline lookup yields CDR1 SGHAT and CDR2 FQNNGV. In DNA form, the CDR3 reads TGTGCCAGCAGCTTATCTTCCGTGAACACCGGGGAGCTGTTTTTT. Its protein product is CASSLSSVNTGELFF. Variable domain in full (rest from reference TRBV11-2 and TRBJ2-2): EAGVAQSPRYKIIEKRQSVAFWCNPISGHATLYWYQQILGQGPKLLIQFQNNGVVDDSQLPKDRFSAERLKGVDSTLKIQPAKLEDSAVYLCASSLSSVNTGELFFGEGSRLTVL.

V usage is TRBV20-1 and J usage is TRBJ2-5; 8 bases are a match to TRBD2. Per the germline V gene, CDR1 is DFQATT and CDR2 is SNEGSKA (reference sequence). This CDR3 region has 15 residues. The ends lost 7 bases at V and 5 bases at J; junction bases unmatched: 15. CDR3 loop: CSVPSGGGRRETQYF. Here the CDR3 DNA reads TGCAGTGTTCCCTCGGGCGGGGGGCGGAGGGAGACCCAGTACTTC.

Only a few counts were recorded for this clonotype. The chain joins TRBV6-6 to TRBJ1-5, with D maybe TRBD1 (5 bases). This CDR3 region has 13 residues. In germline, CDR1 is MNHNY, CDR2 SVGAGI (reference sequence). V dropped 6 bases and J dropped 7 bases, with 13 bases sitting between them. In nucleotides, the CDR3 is TGTGCCAGCAGGAAGGGGTACGGCCAGCCCCAGCATTTT. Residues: CASRKGYGQPQHF.

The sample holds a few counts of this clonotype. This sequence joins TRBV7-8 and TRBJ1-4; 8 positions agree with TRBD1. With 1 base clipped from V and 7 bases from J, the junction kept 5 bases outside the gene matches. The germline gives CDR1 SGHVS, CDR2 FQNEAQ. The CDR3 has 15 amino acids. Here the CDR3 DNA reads TGTGCCAGCAGCTTAGACGCAGGGGGCGGTGAAAAACTGTTTTTT. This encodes CASSLDAGGGEKLFF.

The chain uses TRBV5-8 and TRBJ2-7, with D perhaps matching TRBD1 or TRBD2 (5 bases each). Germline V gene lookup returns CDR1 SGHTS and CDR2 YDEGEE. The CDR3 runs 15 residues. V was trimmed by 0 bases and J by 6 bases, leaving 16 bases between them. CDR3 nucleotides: TGTGCCAGCAGCTTGGTGGGACGTACGAGTCTCGAGCAGTACGTC. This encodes CASSLVGRTSLEQYV.

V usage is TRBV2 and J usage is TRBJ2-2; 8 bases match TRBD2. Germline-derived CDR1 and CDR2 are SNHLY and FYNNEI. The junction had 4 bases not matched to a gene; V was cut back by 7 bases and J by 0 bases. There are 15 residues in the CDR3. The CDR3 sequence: CASTISGANTGELFF. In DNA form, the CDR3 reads TGTGCCAGCACTATTAGCGGGGCGAACACCGGGGAGCTGTTTTTT.

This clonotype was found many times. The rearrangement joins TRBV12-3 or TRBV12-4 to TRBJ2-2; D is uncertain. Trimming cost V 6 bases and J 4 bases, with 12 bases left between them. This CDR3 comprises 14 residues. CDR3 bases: TGTGCCAGCAGGGCCAGGCAGAGCACCGGGGAGCTGTTTTTT. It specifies CASRARQSTGELFF.

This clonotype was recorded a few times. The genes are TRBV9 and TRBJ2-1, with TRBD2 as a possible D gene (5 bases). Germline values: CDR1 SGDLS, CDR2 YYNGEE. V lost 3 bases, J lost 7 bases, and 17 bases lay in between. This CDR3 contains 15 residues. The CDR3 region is CASSASPGGWNEQFF. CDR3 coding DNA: TGTGCCAGCAGCGCCTCCCCTGGCGGGTGGAATGAGCAGTTCTTC.

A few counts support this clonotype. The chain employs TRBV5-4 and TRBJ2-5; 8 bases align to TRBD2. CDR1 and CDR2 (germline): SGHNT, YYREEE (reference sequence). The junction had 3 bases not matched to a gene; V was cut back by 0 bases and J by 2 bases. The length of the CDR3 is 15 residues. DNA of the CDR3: TGTGCCAGCAGCTTGGGCGGACTAGCTCAAGAGACCCAGTACTTC. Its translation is CASSLGGLAQETQYF.

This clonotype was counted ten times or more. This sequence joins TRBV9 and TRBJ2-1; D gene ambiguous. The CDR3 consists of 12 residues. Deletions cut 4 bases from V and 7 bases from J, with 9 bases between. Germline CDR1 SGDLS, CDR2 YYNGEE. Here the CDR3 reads CASSPSNNEQFF. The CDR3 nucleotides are TGTGCCAGCAGCCCCTCGAATAATGAGCAGTTCTTC. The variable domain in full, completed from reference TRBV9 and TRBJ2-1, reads DSGVTQTPKHLITATGQRVTLRCSPRSGDLSVYWYQQSLDQGLQFLIQYYNGEERAKGNILERFSAQQFPDLHSELNLSSLELGDSALYFCASSPSNNEQFFGPGTRLTVL.

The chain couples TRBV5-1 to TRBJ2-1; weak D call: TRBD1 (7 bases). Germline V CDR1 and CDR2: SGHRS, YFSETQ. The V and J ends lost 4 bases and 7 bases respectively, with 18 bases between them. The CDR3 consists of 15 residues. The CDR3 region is CASSMRGATGNEQFF. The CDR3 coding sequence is TGCGCCAGCAGCATGCGGGGTGCGACAGGGAATGAGCAGTTCTTC.

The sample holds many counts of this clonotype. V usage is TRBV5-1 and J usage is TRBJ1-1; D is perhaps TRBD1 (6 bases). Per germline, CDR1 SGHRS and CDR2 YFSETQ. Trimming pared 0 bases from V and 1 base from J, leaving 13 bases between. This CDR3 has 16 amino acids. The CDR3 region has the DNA TGCGCCAGCAGCTTGGTCGCAGGGGAGGGGAACACTGAAGCTTTCTTT. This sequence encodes CASSLVAGEGNTEAFF.

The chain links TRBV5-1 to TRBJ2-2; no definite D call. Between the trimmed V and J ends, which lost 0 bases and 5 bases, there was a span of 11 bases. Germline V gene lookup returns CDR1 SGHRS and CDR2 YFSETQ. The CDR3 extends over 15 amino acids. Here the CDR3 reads CASSLERLGTGELFF. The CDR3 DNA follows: TGCGCCAGCAGCTTGGAGAGACTGGGGACCGGGGAGCTGTTTTTT.

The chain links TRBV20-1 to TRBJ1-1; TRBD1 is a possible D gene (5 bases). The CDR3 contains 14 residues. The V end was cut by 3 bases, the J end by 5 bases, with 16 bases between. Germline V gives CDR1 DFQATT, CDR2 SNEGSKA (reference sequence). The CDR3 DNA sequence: TGCAGTGCTAGGATCACACGGGGCGTTACTGAAGCTTTCTTT. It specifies CSARITRGVTEAFF.

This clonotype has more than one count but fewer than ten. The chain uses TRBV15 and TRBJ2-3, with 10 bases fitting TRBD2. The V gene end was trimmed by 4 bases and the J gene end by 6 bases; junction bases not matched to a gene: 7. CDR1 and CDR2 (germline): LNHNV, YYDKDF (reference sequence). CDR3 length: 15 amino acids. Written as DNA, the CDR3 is TGTGCCACCAGCAAAGAACTAGCGGGATTGGATACGCAGTATTTT. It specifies CATSKELAGLDTQYF.

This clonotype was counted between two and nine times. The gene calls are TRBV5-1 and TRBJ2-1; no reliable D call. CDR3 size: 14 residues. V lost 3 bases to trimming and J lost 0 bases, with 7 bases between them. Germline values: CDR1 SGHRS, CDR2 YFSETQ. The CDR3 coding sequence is TGCGCCAGCAGCTCGGCTGTCTCCTACAATGAGCAGTTCTTC. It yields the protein CASSSAVSYNEQFF.

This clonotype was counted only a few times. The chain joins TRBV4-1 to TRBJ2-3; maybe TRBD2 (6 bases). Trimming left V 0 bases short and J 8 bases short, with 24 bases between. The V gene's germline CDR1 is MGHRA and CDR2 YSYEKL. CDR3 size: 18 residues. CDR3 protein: CASSQDPRGLTRSGTQYF. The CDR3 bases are TGCGCCAGCAGCCAAGACCCTCGGGGGTTGACTAGGTCGGGTACGCAGTATTTT.

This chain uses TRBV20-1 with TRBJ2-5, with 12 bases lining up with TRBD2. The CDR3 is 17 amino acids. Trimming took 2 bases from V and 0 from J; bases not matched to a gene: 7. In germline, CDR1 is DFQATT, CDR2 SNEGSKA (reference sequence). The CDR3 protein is CSARSFTSGGYQETQYF. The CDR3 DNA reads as TGCAGTGCTAGATCATTCACTAGCGGGGGGTACCAAGAGACCCAGTACTTC.

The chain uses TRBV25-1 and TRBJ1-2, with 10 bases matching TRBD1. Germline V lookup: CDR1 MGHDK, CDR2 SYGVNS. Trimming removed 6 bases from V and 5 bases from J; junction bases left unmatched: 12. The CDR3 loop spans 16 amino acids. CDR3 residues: CASSFGGQGVRYGYTF. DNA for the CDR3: TGTGCCAGCAGCTTCGGTGGACAGGGGGTTCGTTATGGCTACACCTTC.

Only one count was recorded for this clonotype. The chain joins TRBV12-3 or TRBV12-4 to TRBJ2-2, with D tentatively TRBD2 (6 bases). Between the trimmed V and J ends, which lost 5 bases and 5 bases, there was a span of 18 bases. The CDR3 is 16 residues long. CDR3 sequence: CASSTKGRGRTGELFF. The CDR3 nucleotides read TGTGCCAGCAGTACAAAGGGGCGGGGTCGAACCGGGGAGCTGTTTTTT.

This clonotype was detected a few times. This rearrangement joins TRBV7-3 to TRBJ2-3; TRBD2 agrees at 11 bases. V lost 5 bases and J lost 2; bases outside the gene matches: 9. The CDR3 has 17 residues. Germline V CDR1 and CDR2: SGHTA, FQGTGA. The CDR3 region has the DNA TGTGCCAGCAGCCTAGCCGGGACTAGCGGAATCACAGATACGCAGTATTTT. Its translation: CASSLAGTSGITDTQYF.